The 26 T cell receptor beta chains listed next were all sequenced from one sample in a study of blood T cell repertoires in COVID-19. Repertoires were generated with immunoSEQ multiplex PCR, while TCRdb's copy carries only in-frame clones and drops some. This sample has approximately 230,000 clones; more than 70% occur once, and the top ten carry just under 6.5%. The sample was peripheral blood. These receptors all come from a woman aged 30 to 39 with COVID-19, enrolled during active disease.

This clone appeared a single time. CDR3 nucleotide sequence: TGTGCCAGCAGCCCTCCCCCGCCTCAGGAAGAGACCCAGTACTTC. Its translation: CASSPPPPQEETQYF. J is TRBJ2-5 and V is TRBV6-2 or TRBV6-3, with no clear D. V was cut by 6 bases and J by 3 bases, with 17 bases left in between. Germline lookup yields CDR1 MNHEY and CDR2 SVGEGT. This CDR3 contains 15 residues.

The chain has TRBV6-5 and TRBJ1-2; 9 nucleotides line up with TRBD1. CDR3 length: 12 residues. V gave up 6 bases and J gave up 4 bases; unmatched junction bases: 0. CDR1 is MNHEY, CDR2 SVGAGI, per germline. CDR3 sequence reads: CASRDRGYGYTF. The CDR3 DNA is TGTGCCAGCAGGGACAGGGGCTATGGCTACACCTTC.

This chain links TRBV6-5 with TRBJ2-2, with TRBD2 matching over 9 bases. Germline lookup yields CDR1 MNHEY and CDR2 SVGAGI. The V segment lost 5 bases and the J segment 1 base; nucleotides outside the gene matches: 2. The CDR3 runs 15 residues. The CDR3 loop reads CASSRSGGNTGELFF. The CDR3 DNA is TGTGCCAGCAGTCGTAGCGGGGGGAACACCGGGGAGCTGTTTTTT.

This clone was detected only once. The rearrangement joins TRBV10-3 to TRBJ1-2; TRBD1 matches at 11 bases. Per germline, CDR1 ENHRY and CDR2 SYGVKD. V gave up 6 bases and J gave up 9 bases; unmatched junction bases: 9. The CDR3 is 14 residues long. The CDR3 is CAISQDRGRLSYTF. CDR3 DNA: TGTGCCATCAGCCAGGACAGGGGGCGTTTGAGCTACACCTTC.

This clone was seen more than once but under ten times. The V gene is TRBV19, the J gene TRBJ1-5; 9 nucleotides match TRBD1. The CDR3 has 15 residues. V lost 4 bases to trimming and J lost 4 bases; unmatched junction nucleotides: 5. Germline values: CDR1 LNHDA, CDR2 SQIVND (reference sequence). CDR3: CASSKTGTGNQPQHF. In DNA form, the CDR3 reads TGTGCCAGTAGTAAAACCGGGACAGGGAATCAGCCCCAGCATTTT.

This clone was observed a few times. J is TRBJ1-1 and V is TRBV28; a possible D gene is TRBD1 (5 bases). CDR1 is MDHEN and CDR2 is SYDVKM in the germline V gene. CDR3 length equals 14 residues. The germline V and J ends were trimmed by 5 bases and 9 bases, with 19 bases remaining between them. CDR3 sequence: CASSRRDGGGKAFF. Written as DNA, the CDR3 is TGTGCCAGCAGTAGGAGGGACGGTGGGGGAAAAGCTTTCTTT.

The V and J genes are TRBV11-3 and TRBJ2-5, with 9 bases lining up with TRBD1. Trimming cost V 5 bases and J 2 bases; bases outside gene matches: 9. Germline CDR1 SGHNT, CDR2 YENEEA. This CDR3 has 16 amino acids. CDR3 in amino acids: CASSPDGTGNQETQYF. CDR3 bases: TGTGCCAGCAGCCCAGATGGGACAGGGAATCAAGAGACCCAGTACTTC. The full variable domain, rest sourced from reference TRBV11-3 and TRBJ2-5, is EAGVVQSPRYKIIEKKQPVAFWCNPISGHNTLYWYLQNLGQGPELLIRYENEEAVDDSQLPKDRFSAERLKGVDSTLKIQPAELGDSAVYLCASSPDGTGNQETQYFGPGTRLLVL.

Regarding this clone: The same CDR3 is also encoded by other DNA sequences in this sample. The V gene is TRBV18, the J gene TRBJ1-1, with 8 bases that match TRBD1. Looked up from germline, CDR1 is KGHSH and CDR2 is LQKENI. V shed 3 bases and J 0 bases; nucleotides not matched to a gene: 3. The CDR3 extends over 15 amino acids. CDR3 coding DNA: TGTGCCAGCTCACCGTTGACAGGGGTGAACACTGAAGCTTTCTTT. It translates to CASSPLTGVNTEAFF.

J is TRBJ1-3 and V is TRBV7-9, with 7 bases that match TRBD1. The V and J ends lost 4 bases and 1 base, in that order; junction bases with no gene match: 7. The CDR3 loop spans 16 amino acids. CDR1 SEHNR and CDR2 FQNEAQ come from the germline V gene (reference sequence). In nucleotides, the CDR3 is TGTGCCAGCAGCTCGACCAGGGGGTGGTCTGGAAACACCATATATTTT. Amino acid sequence: CASSSTRGWSGNTIYF. Looking up the rest from reference TRBV7-9 and TRBJ1-3 gives the full variable domain: DTGVSQNPRHKITKRGQNVTFRCDPISEHNRLYWYRQTLGQGPEFLTYFQNEAQLEKSRLLSDRFSAERPKGSFSTLEIQRTEQGDSAMYLCASSSTRGWSGNTIYFGEGSWLTVV.

The V call is TRBV7-8, the J call TRBJ2-7; a weak D match, TRBD1 (5 bases). Trimming stripped 4 bases from V and 4 bases from J, with 20 bases between. The CDR3 runs 16 residues. Germline V gene lookup returns CDR1 SGHVS and CDR2 FQNEAQ. The CDR3 bases are TGTGCCAGCAGCTATACCCTTAGGGCAGGGCCTTACGAGCAGTACTTC. It specifies CASSYTLRAGPYEQYF. Filled out from reference TRBV7-8 and TRBJ2-7, the complete variable domain reads GAGVSQSPRYKVAKRGQDVALRCDPISGHVSLFWYQQALGQGPEFLTYFQNEAQLDKSGLPSDRFFAERPEGSVSTLKIQRTQQEDSAVYLCASSYTLRAGPYEQYFGPGTRLTVT.

This chain links TRBV24-1 with TRBJ2-3; D is possibly TRBD2 (5 bases). V was shortened by 0 bases and J by 0 bases, with 9 bases between the two germline ends. Per germline, CDR1 KGHDR and CDR2 SFDVKD. The CDR3 contains 16 residues. The CDR3 nucleotides are TGTGCCACCAGTGATTTGCAGACGGGGAGCACAGATACGCAGTATTTT. It translates to CATSDLQTGSTDTQYF.

The V call is TRBV5-6, the J call TRBJ2-7; 14 bases match TRBD2. The CDR3 spans 15 residues. Looked up from germline, CDR1 is SGHDT and CDR2 is YYEEEE. Germline trimming cut 0 bases from V and 4 bases from J; bases unmatched to any gene: 0. CDR3: CASSLGLAGGYEQYV. CDR3 DNA: TGTGCCAGCAGCTTGGGACTAGCGGGAGGGTACGAGCAGTACGTC.

This sequence joins TRBV5-1 and TRBJ2-3; TRBD2 matches 10 bases. The CDR3 spans 15 residues. CDR1 is SGHRS, CDR2 YFSETQ, per germline. V dropped 5 bases and J dropped 3; count of bases not matched to a gene: 6. The CDR3 DNA sequence: TGCGCCAGCAGTCGTAGCGGGGGGACAACAGATACGCAGTATTTT. It translates to CASSRSGGTTDTQYF.

The chain recombines TRBV6-1 with TRBJ1-2; D call uncertain. Trimming pared 3 bases from V and 1 base from J, leaving 3 bases between. Per germline, CDR1 MNHNS and CDR2 SASEGT. The CDR3 contains 12 residues. CDR3 bases: TGTGCCAGCAGTGACAGTAACTATGGCTACACCTTC. The encoded protein is CASSDSNYGYTF.

The chain links TRBV19 to TRBJ2-1; D is ambiguous. This CDR3 spans 12 amino acids. Trimming cost V 6 bases and J 5 bases, with 8 bases left between them. Germline V lookup: CDR1 LNHDA, CDR2 SQIVND (reference sequence). CDR3 region: CASRSPNNEQFF. The CDR3 DNA is TGTGCCAGTAGGAGCCCCAACAATGAGCAGTTCTTC.

The chain uses TRBV4-2 and TRBJ1-6; D might be TRBD1 (5 bases). Trimming cost V 1 base and J 5 bases, with 12 bases left between them. This CDR3 contains 16 residues. Germline CDR1 and CDR2: LGHNA and YNFKEQ. The CDR3 sequence is CASSQARGGDNSPLHF. Written as DNA, the CDR3 is TGTGCCAGCAGCCAAGCTAGGGGCGGGGATAATTCACCCCTCCACTTT.

The chain joins TRBV28 to TRBJ1-2, with D maybe TRBD1 (5 bases). The V and J ends lost 5 bases and 2 bases respectively, with 6 bases between them. Germline V gives CDR1 MDHEN, CDR2 SYDVKM. The CDR3 loop spans 12 amino acids. CDR3 DNA sequence: TGTGCCAGCAGTCGACAGAACTATGGCTACACCTTC. Residues: CASSRQNYGYTF.

This clone came up once. CDR3 protein: CASSSEGTGNQPQHF. CDR3 DNA sequence: TGTGCCAGCAGCTCAGAGGGAACGGGCAATCAGCCCCAGCATTTT. The genes are TRBV7-9 and TRBJ1-5; D call uncertain. This CDR3 comprises 15 residues. Trimming shortened V by 4 bases and J by 2 bases, and 12 bases separated the two germline ends. From germline, CDR1 is SEHNR and CDR2 FQNEAQ (reference sequence).

V and J are TRBV9 and TRBJ1-2, with D maybe TRBD1 (5 bases). The V gene's germline CDR1 is SGDLS and CDR2 YYNGEE. Between the trimmed V and J ends, which lost 0 bases and 7 bases, there was a span of 16 bases. The CDR3 sequence is 15 residues long. The CDR3, as DNA: TGTGCCAGCAGCGTAGGGGGGGATGCTCAACTTGGCTACACCTTC. Amino acids: CASSVGGDAQLGYTF.

The chain links TRBV11-3 to TRBJ1-1, with a possible D match to TRBD1 (5 bases). V lost 4 bases and J 4 bases, leaving 10 bases between the germline ends. CDR1 is SGHNT, CDR2 YENEEA, per germline. CDR3 length: 13 residues. This CDR3 reads CASSWSRGTEAFF. CDR3 DNA: TGTGCCAGCAGCTGGAGTAGGGGCACTGAAGCTTTCTTT.

The CDR3 DNA reads as TGTGCCAGCAGCTTAGGGGGGGGCAACGAGCAGTACGTC. Amino acids: CASSLGGGNEQYV. The chain recombines TRBV7-8 with TRBJ2-7, with a weak D call TRBD2 (7 bases). Between the trimmed V and J ends, which lost 1 base and 5 bases, there was a span of 9 bases. The germline gives CDR1 SGHVS, CDR2 FQNEAQ. The CDR3 contains 13 residues.

The gene calls are TRBV7-8 and TRBJ1-6; D is undetermined. V was cut by 4 bases and J by 7 bases, with 11 bases left in between. Per the germline V gene, CDR1 is SGHVS and CDR2 is FQNEAQ. This CDR3 is built from 14 residues. Written as DNA, the CDR3 is TGTGCCAGCAGCTCCGGCCCGAGGAATTCACCCCTCCACTTT. Translated: CASSSGPRNSPLHF.

This rearrangement joins TRBV7-2 to TRBJ2-2; 12 positions agree with TRBD2. V lost 6 bases to trimming and J lost 4 bases; unmatched junction nucleotides: 6. Germline CDR1 is SGHTA and CDR2 is FQGNSA. The CDR3 covers 16 residues. Here the CDR3 DNA reads TGTGCCAGCAGATCAACTAGCGGGGGGACCACCGGGGAGCTGTTTTTT. It is translated as CASRSTSGGTTGELFF.

The rearrangement joins TRBV20-1 to TRBJ2-5; maybe TRBD1 (5 bases). The V gene's germline CDR1 is DFQATT and CDR2 SNEGSKA (reference sequence). The V end was cut by 4 bases, the J end by 4 bases, with 7 bases between. The CDR3 is made up of 11 amino acids. CDR3 nucleotides: TGCAGTGCTATAGACAGAGAGACCCAGTACTTC. It specifies CSAIDRETQYF.

The chain joins TRBV19 to TRBJ2-7; the match to TRBD1 covers 10 bases. The J segment lost 3 bases and the V segment lost 6 bases, leaving 8 bases of the junction unmatched. CDR3 size: 15 residues. CDR1 and CDR2 from the germline V gene are LNHDA and SQIVND (reference sequence). As DNA, the CDR3 is TGTGCCAGTAGGTTCAAGGGACAGGGGTTCTACGAGCAGTACTTC. It is translated as CASRFKGQGFYEQYF.

The J gene is TRBJ1-2, the V gene TRBV27; 8 nucleotides align to TRBD1. CDR1 is MNHEY, CDR2 SMNVEV, per germline (reference sequence). The CDR3 is 12 residues long. J lost 6 bases, V lost 8 bases, and 5 bases had no gene match. The chain's CDR3 is CASGKDRDGYTF. The CDR3 coding sequence is TGTGCCAGCGGGAAGGACAGGGATGGCTACACCTTC.